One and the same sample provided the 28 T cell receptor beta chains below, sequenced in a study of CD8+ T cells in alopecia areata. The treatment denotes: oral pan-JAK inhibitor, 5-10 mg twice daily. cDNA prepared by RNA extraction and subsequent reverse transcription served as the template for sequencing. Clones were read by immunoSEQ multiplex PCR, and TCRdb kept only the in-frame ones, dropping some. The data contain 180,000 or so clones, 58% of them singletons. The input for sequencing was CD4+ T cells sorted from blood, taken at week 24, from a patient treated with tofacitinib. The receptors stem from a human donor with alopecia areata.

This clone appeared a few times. The CDR3 DNA reads TGCGCCAGCAGCTTCAGGGAGGGGGCAGATACGCAGTATTTT. Encoded protein: CASSFREGADTQYF. The V gene is TRBV5-1, the J gene TRBJ2-3; D is possibly TRBD2 (7 bases). Trimming pared 2 bases from V and 4 bases from J, leaving 11 bases between. Per the germline V gene, CDR1 is SGHRS and CDR2 is YFSETQ. CDR3 length: 14 amino acids. The entire variable domain, with the rest obtained from reference TRBV5-1 and TRBJ2-3, is as follows: KAGVTQTPRYLIKTRGQQVTLSCSPISGHRSVSWYQQTPGQGLQFLFEYFSETQRNKGNFPGRFSGRQFSNSRSEMNVSTLELGDSALYLCASSFREGADTQYFGPGTRLTVL.

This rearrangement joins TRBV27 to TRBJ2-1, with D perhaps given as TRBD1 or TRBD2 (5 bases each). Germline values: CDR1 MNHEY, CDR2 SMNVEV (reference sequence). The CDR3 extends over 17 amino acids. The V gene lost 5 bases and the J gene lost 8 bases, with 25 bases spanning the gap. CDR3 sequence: CASSQNTGTHRFHEQFF. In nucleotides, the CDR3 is TGTGCCAGCAGTCAAAATACCGGGACCCACCGTTTCCATGAGCAGTTCTTC.

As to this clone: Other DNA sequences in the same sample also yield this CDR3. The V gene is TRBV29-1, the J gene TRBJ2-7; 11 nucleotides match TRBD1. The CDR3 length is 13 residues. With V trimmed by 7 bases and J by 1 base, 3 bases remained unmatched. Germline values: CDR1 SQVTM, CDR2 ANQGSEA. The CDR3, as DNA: TGCAGCGCCGGGACAGGGGGGTCCTACGAGCAGTACTTC. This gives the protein CSAGTGGSYEQYF.

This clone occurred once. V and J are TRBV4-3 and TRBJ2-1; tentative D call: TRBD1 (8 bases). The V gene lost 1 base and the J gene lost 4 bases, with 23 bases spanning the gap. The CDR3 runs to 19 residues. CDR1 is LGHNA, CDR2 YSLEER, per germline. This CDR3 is CASSQAVSTGGALYNEQFF. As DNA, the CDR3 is TGCGCCAGCAGCCAAGCCGTATCTACAGGGGGGGCTCTTTACAATGAGCAGTTCTTC.

This chain's CDR3 is CASSFGFDPKNIQYF. Here the CDR3 DNA reads TGTGCCAGCAGTTTCGGGTTTGATCCCAAAAACATTCAGTACTTC. The V gene is TRBV6-5, the J gene TRBJ2-4; D gene uncertain. Germline V gene lookup returns CDR1 MNHEY and CDR2 SVGAGI. Trimming pared 4 bases from V and 2 bases from J, leaving 12 bases between. The CDR3 has 15 residues.

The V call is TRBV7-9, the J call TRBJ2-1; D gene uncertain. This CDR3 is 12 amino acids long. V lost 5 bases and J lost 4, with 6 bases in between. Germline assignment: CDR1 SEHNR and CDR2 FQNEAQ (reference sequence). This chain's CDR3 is CASSRTYNEQFF. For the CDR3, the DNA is TGTGCCAGCAGCCGTACATACAATGAGCAGTTCTTC.

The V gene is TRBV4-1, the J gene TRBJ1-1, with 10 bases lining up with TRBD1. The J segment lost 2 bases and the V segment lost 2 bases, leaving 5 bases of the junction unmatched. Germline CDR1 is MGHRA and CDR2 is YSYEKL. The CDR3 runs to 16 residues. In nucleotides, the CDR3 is TGCGCCAGCAGCCAACTGGGACAGGGGACCAACACTGAAGCTTTCTTT. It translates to CASSQLGQGTNTEAFF.

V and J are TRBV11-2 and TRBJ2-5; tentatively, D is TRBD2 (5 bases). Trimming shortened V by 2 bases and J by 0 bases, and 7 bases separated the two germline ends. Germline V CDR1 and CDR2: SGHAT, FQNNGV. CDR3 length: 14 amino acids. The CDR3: CASSLLRDQETQYF. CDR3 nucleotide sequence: TGTGCCAGCAGCTTATTGAGGGACCAAGAGACCCAGTACTTC.

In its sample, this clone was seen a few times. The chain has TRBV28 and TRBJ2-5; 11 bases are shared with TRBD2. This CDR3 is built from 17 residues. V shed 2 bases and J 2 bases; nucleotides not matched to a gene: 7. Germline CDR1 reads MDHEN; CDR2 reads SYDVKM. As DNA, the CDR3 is TGTGCCAGCAGTTTAAGCTCTAGCGGGAGGACTCAAGAGACCCAGTACTTC. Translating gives CASSLSSSGRTQETQYF.

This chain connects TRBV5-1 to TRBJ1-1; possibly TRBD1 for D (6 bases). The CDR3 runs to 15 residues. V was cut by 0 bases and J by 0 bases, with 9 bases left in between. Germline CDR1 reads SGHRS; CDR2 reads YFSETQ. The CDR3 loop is CASSLEGGVNTEAFF. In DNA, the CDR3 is TGCGCCAGCAGCTTGGAGGGGGGAGTGAACACTGAAGCTTTCTTT.

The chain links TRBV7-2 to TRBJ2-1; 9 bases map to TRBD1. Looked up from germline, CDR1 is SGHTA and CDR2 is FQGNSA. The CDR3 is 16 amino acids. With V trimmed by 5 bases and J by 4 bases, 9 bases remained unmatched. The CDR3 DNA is TGTGCCAGCAGCCTAAGACGGGACAGGGCTTACAATGAGCAGTTCTTC. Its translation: CASSLRRDRAYNEQFF.

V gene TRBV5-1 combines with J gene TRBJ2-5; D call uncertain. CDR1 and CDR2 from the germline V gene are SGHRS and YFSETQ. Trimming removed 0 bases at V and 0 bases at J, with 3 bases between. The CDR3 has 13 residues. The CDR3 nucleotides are TGCGCCAGCAGCTTGGTAAACCAAGAGACCCAGTACTTC. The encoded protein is CASSLVNQETQYF.

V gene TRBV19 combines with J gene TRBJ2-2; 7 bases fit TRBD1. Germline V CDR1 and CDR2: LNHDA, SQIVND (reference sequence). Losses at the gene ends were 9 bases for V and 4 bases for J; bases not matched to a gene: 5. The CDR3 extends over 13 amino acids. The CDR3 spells CASGTETTGELFF. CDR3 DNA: TGTGCCAGCGGGACAGAAACCACCGGGGAGCTGTTTTTT.

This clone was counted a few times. CDR3 protein: CATRQVMGNQPQHF. The CDR3 bases are TGTGCCACTCGACAGGTTATGGGCAATCAGCCCCAGCATTTT. This chain connects TRBV19 to TRBJ1-5, with a weak D call TRBD1 (6 bases). Trimming removed 10 bases from V and 2 bases from J, with 15 bases in between. The CDR3 totals 14 residues. The germline CDR1 and CDR2 sequences are LNHDA and SQIVND (reference sequence).

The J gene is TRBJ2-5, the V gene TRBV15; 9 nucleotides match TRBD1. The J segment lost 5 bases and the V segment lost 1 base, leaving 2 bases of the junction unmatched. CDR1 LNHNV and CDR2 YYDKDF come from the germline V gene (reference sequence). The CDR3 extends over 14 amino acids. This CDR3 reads CATSRGQGVETQYF. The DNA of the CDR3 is TGTGCCACCAGCAGAGGACAGGGGGTGGAGACCCAGTACTTC.

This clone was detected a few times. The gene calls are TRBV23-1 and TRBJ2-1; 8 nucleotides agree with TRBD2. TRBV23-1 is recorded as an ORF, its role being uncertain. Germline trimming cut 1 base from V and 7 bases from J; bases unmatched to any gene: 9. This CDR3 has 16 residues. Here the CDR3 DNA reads TGCGCCAGCAGTCAATTTTGTCAGGGACTAGAGAATGAGCAGTTCTTC. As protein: CASSQFCQGLENEQFF.

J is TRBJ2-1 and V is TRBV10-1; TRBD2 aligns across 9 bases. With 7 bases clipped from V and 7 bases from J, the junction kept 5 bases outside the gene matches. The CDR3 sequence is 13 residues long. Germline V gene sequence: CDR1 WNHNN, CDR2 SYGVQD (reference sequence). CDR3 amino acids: CASNGGRGNEQFF. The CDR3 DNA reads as TGCGCCAGCAATGGCGGGAGGGGAAATGAGCAGTTCTTC.

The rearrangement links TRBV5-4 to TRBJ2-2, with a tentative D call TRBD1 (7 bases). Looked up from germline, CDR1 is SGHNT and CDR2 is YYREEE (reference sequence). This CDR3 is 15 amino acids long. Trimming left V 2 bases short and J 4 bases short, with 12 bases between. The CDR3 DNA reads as TGTGCCAGCAGCTTCCTGCAGGGGGGCACCGGGGAGCTGTTTTTT. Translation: CASSFLQGGTGELFF. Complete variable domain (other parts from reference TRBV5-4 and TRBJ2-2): ETGVTQSPTHLIKTRGQQVTLRCSSQSGHNTVSWYQQALGQGPQFIFQYYREEENGRGNFPPRFSGLQFPNYSSELNVNALELDDSALYLCASSFLQGGTGELFFGEGSRLTVL.

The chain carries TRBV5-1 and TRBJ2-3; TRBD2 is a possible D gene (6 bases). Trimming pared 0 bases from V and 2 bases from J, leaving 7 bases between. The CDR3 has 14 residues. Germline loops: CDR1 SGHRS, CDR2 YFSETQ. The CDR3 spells CASSLVADTDTQYF. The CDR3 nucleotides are TGCGCCAGCAGCTTGGTAGCGGACACAGATACGCAGTATTTT.

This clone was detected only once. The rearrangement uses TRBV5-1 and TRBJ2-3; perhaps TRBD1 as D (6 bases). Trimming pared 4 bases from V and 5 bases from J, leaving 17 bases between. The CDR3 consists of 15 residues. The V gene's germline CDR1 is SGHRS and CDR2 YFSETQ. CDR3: CASSGTQGSGDTQYF. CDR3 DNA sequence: TGCGCCAGCAGCGGAACACAGGGCTCTGGAGATACGCAGTATTTT.

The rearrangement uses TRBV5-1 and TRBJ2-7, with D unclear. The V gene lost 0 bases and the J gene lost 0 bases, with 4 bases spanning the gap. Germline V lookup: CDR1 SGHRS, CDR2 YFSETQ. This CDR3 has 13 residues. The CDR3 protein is CASSLVGSYEQYF. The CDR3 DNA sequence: TGCGCCAGCAGCTTGGTTGGCTCCTACGAGCAGTACTTC.

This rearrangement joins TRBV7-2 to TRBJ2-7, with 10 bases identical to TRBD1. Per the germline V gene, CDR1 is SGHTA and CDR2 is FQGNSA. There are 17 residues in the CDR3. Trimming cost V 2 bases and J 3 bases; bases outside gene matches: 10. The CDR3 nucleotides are TGTGCCAGCAGCTTACAGATTGGACAGGGGGAAGGCTACGAGCAGTACTTC. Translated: CASSLQIGQGEGYEQYF. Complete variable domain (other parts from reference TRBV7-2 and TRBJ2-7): GAGVSQSPSNKVTEKGKDVELRCDPISGHTALYWYRQSLGQGLEFLIYFQGNSAPDKSGLPSDRFSAERTGGSVSTLTIQRTQQEDSAVYLCASSLQIGQGEGYEQYFGPGTRLTVT.

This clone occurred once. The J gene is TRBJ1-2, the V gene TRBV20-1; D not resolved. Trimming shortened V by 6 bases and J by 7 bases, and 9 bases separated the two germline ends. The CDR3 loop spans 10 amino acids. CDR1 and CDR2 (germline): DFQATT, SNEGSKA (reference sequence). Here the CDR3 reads CSARMGGYTF. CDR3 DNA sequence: TGCAGTGCGAGGATGGGTGGCTACACCTTC.

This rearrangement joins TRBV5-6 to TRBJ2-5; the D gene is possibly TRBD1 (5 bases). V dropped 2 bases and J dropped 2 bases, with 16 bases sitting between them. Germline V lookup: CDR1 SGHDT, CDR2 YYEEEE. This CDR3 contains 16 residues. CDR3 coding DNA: TGTGCCAGCAGCTTCGACCAGCAGGGATGGCAAGAGACCCAGTACTTC. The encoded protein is CASSFDQQGWQETQYF.

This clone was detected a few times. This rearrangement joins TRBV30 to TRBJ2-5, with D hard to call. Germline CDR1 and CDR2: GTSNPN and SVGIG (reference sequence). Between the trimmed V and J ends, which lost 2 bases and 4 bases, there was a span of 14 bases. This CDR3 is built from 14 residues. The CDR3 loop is CAWSPPYGGETQYF. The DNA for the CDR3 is TGTGCCTGGAGTCCCCCTTACGGTGGAGAGACCCAGTACTTC.

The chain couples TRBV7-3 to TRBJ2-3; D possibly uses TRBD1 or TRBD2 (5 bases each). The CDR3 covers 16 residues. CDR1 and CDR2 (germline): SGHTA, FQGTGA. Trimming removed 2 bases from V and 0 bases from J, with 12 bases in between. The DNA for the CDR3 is TGTGCCAGCAGCTTAGTCGGGGCCTCTAGCACAGATACGCAGTATTTT. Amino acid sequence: CASSLVGASSTDTQYF.

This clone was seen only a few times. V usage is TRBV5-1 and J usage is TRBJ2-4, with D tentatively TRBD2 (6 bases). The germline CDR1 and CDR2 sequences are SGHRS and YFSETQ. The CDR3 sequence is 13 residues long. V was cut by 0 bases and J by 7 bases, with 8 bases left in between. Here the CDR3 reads CASSLDGRNIQYF. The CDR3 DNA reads TGCGCCAGCAGCTTGGATGGGAGGAACATTCAGTACTTC.

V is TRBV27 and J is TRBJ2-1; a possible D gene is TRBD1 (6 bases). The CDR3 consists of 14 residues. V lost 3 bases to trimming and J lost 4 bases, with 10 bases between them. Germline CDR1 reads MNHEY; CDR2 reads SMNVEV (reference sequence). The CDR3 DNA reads TGTGCCAGCAGTTTGCAGGGGACGTACAATGAGCAGTTCTTC. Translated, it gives CASSLQGTYNEQFF.